This is a list of T cell receptor beta chains from one sample in a study of T cells in Graves' hyperthyroidism and ophthalmopathy. TCRdb re-derived calls from the multiplex PCR reads in MiXCR, one entry per CDR3 protein. The repertoire holds some 440,000 distinct CDR3 sequences, with 15% to 18% as singletons. Sequencing input: blood. Receptors originate from a woman in her late teens or twenties with Graves' hyperthyroidism. The CDR3 runs from the conserved cysteine through the conserved F or W. The D gene is left open where the match is weak. Size is omitted from some rows. Given values are once, few, many or a class for expanded clones.

abundance: many; d_gene: TRBD2; j_gene: TRBJ2-5; v_gene: TRBV7-2; CDR3nt: TGTGCCAGCAGCTTAGGGGGACTAGCGGGGGGTCCGCGGAAGACCCAGTACTTC; CDR3aa: CASSLGGLAGGPRKTQYF
abundance: NA; d_gene: NA; j_gene: TRBJ2-5; v_gene: TRBV5-1; CDR3nt: TGCGCCAGGCCCGATCGGACAGCGATAGGGGTAGGAGAGACCCAGTACTTC; CDR3aa: CARPDRTAIGVGETQYF
abundance: many; d_gene: NA; j_gene: TRBJ1-4; v_gene: TRBV27; CDR3nt: TGTGCCAGCAGTTTATTTCAGGGGACAAGGGAAAAACTGTTTTTT; CDR3aa: CASSLFQGTREKLFF
abundance: NA; d_gene: NA; j_gene: TRBJ2-7; v_gene: TRBV29-1; CDR3nt: TGCAGCGCTATAACAGACACGGAAGCCTACGAGCAGTACTTC; CDR3aa: CSAITDTEAYEQYF
abundance: many; d_gene: TRBD1; j_gene: TRBJ2-5; v_gene: TRBV18; CDR3nt: TGTGCCAGCTCACCGAACGAACTACAGGGGCGGGAGACCCAGTACTTC; CDR3aa: CASSPNELQGRETQYF
abundance: NA; d_gene: NA; j_gene: TRBJ2-2; v_gene: TRBV11-2; CDR3nt: TGTGCCAGCAGCTCGGGACATTCCTCGACAATTGGCGGGGAGCTGTTTTTT; CDR3aa: CASSSGHSSTIGGELFF
abundance: few; d_gene: NA; j_gene: TRBJ2-5; v_gene: TRBV5-8; CDR3nt: TGTGCCAGCAGCTTGGTTCGGGGGCAAGAGACCCAGTACTTC; CDR3aa: CASSLVRGQETQYF
abundance: NA; d_gene: NA; j_gene: TRBJ2-5; v_gene: TRBV7-9; CDR3nt: TGTGCCAGCAGCTCAAGCCGATTTACCGAAGATAAAAAAGAGACCCAGTACTTC; CDR3aa: CASSSSRFTEDKKETQYF
abundance: many; d_gene: TRBD2; j_gene: TRBJ2-3; v_gene: TRBV20-1; CDR3nt: TGCAGTGCTAGGACCGGGACTAGCATTCTCGCAGATACGCAGTATTTT; CDR3aa: CSARTGTSILADTQYF
abundance: many; d_gene: NA; j_gene: TRBJ1-2; v_gene: TRBV7-8; CDR3nt: TGTGCCAGCAGCTTAGAGGGGATTAACTATGGCTACACCTTC; CDR3aa: CASSLEGINYGYTF
abundance: many; d_gene: NA; j_gene: TRBJ1-2; v_gene: TRBV5-8; CDR3nt: TGTGCCAGCAGCTTGGCCGGCCCGTTGAGCTATGGCTACACCTTC; CDR3aa: CASSLAGPLSYGYTF
abundance: NA; d_gene: TRBD2; j_gene: TRBJ2-5; v_gene: TRBV7-3; CDR3nt: TGTGCCAGCAGCTTAACCGGACTAGCGGGGGTAGAACAAGAGACCCAGTACTTC; CDR3aa: CASSLTGLAGVEQETQYF
abundance: many; d_gene: TRBD2; j_gene: TRBJ2-3; v_gene: TRBV3-1; CDR3nt: TGTGCCAGCAGCCAAGGTCGAGCGGGGGGGGGGACGCAGTATTTT; CDR3aa: CASSQGRAGGGTQYF
abundance: few; d_gene: TRBD2; j_gene: TRBJ2-7; v_gene: TRBV7-3; CDR3nt: TGTGCCAGCAGCTTAGTAGCGGGAGGCCCCTACGAGCAGCACTTC; CDR3aa: CASSLVAGGPYEQHF
abundance: NA; d_gene: NA; j_gene: TRBJ1-2; v_gene: TRBV5-1; CDR3nt: TGCGCCAGCAGCTTGGAAGGGAGGGGAGATGGCTACACCTTC; CDR3aa: CASSLEGRGDGYTF
abundance: many; d_gene: NA; j_gene: TRBJ2-2; v_gene: TRBV20-1; CDR3nt: TGCAGTGCTAGAGAGAGGACGGTAATCGGGGAGCTGTTTTTT; CDR3aa: CSARERTVIGELFF
abundance: NA; d_gene: NA; j_gene: TRBJ1-6; v_gene: TRBV10-3; CDR3nt: TGTGCCATCAGGGAGGGGGGGTTATCACCCCTCCACTTT; CDR3aa: CAIREGGLSPLHF
abundance: many; d_gene: TRBD2; j_gene: TRBJ2-7; v_gene: TRBV7-8; CDR3nt: TGTGCCAGCAGCGCCGACCTTGGACTAGCCTACGAGCAGTACTTC; CDR3aa: CASSADLGLAYEQYF
abundance: few; d_gene: NA; j_gene: TRBJ2-2; v_gene: TRBV5-4; CDR3nt: TGTGCCAGCAGCTTACAGGGAGCGAGGGGCGGGGAGCTGTTTTTT; CDR3aa: CASSLQGARGGELFF
abundance: few; d_gene: NA; j_gene: TRBJ2-2; v_gene: TRBV19; CDR3nt: TGTGCCAGTGAAATCACCCCCGGGGAGCTGTTTTTT; CDR3aa: CASEITPGELFF
abundance: few; d_gene: NA; j_gene: TRBJ2-5; v_gene: TRBV19; CDR3nt: TGTGCCAGTAGTATTGGGTCGGTGGCGCCAGGAGCACAAGAGACCCAGTACTTC; CDR3aa: CASSIGSVAPGAQETQYF
abundance: many; d_gene: NA; j_gene: TRBJ2-1; v_gene: TRBV5-1; CDR3nt: TGCGCCAGCAGCTTGGACTCCACCCCCTACAATGAGCAGTTCTTC; CDR3aa: CASSLDSTPYNEQFF
abundance: many; d_gene: TRBD2; j_gene: TRBJ2-5; v_gene: TRBV3-1; CDR3nt: TGTGCCAGCAGCCAAGGAGCGGGGGCGGGGGGGACCCAGTACTTC; CDR3aa: CASSQGAGAGGTQYF
abundance: many; d_gene: TRBD2; j_gene: TRBJ2-3; v_gene: TRBV10-3; CDR3nt: TGTGCCATTAGCGGGACGGTAAGCACAGATACGCAGTATTTT; CDR3aa: CAISGTVSTDTQYF
abundance: many; d_gene: TRBD1; j_gene: TRBJ2-5; v_gene: TRBV12-3/TRBV12-4; CDR3nt: TGTGCCAGCAGTCCAGTTTTTACCAGGGGGCGAGGGGAGACCCAGTACTTC; CDR3aa: CASSPVFTRGRGETQYF
abundance: many; d_gene: TRBD1; j_gene: TRBJ1-1; v_gene: TRBV19; CDR3nt: TGTGCCAGTAGTATAGGGACAGGCGGCATGAACACTGAAGCTTTCTTT; CDR3aa: CASSIGTGGMNTEAFF
abundance: few; d_gene: TRBD2; j_gene: TRBJ2-3; v_gene: TRBV6-1; CDR3nt: TGTGCCAGCAGTGAGACTAGCGAGAGGGATACGCAGTATTTT; CDR3aa: CASSETSERDTQYF
abundance: NA; d_gene: NA; j_gene: TRBJ2-1; v_gene: TRBV3-1; CDR3nt: TGTGCCAGCAGCCTTGGCGGGCTCCCCTACAATGAGCAGTTCTTC; CDR3aa: CASSLGGLPYNEQFF
abundance: NA; d_gene: TRBD1; j_gene: TRBJ1-3; v_gene: TRBV7-2; CDR3nt: TGTGCCAGCAGCTTAGTCTCGACAGGGCTCTCTGGAAACACCATATATTTT; CDR3aa: CASSLVSTGLSGNTIYF
abundance: NA; d_gene: NA; j_gene: TRBJ2-2; v_gene: TRBV4-2; CDR3nt: TGTGCCAGCAGCGACCACGGGGACACCGGGGAGCTGTTTTTT; CDR3aa: CASSDHGDTGELFF
abundance: many; d_gene: NA; j_gene: TRBJ1-1; v_gene: TRBV6-2/TRBV6-3; CDR3nt: TGTGCCAGCATAACGGCTACAGGGAATGAAGCTTTCTTT; CDR3aa: CASITATGNEAFF
abundance: many; d_gene: NA; j_gene: TRBJ2-5; v_gene: TRBV30; CDR3nt: TGTGCCTGGAGTGTGGTTTGGGCAGTAGAGACCCAGTACTTC; CDR3aa: CAWSVVWAVETQYF
abundance: NA; d_gene: NA; j_gene: TRBJ1-4; v_gene: TRBV6-1; CDR3nt: TGTGCCAGCAGCGGACTGAGGCGGAACAGTCTGTTTTTT; CDR3aa: CASSGLRRNSLFF
abundance: many; d_gene: NA; j_gene: TRBJ1-2; v_gene: TRBV7-8; CDR3nt: TGTGCCAGCAGCTTGGGGGTCGGGGTCTACACCTTC; CDR3aa: CASSLGVGVYTF
abundance: NA; d_gene: NA; j_gene: TRBJ1-5; v_gene: TRBV4-1; CDR3nt: TGCGCCAGCAGCCGTGGGGACATCTCTAATCAGCCCCAGCATTTT; CDR3aa: CASSRGDISNQPQHF
abundance: NA; d_gene: TRBD1; j_gene: TRBJ2-2; v_gene: TRBV5-1; CDR3nt: TGCGCCAGCAGCCCGGGACAGTCAGGCGGGGAGCTGTTTTTT; CDR3aa: CASSPGQSGGELFF
abundance: many; d_gene: NA; j_gene: TRBJ1-2; v_gene: TRBV29-1; CDR3nt: TGCAGCGTTGCTCGGGACTATGGCTACACCTTC; CDR3aa: CSVARDYGYTF
abundance: many; d_gene: NA; j_gene: TRBJ1-5; v_gene: TRBV13; CDR3nt: TGTGCCAGCAGCTCCGGGGGGGAGCCCCAGCATTTT; CDR3aa: CASSSGGEPQHF
abundance: few; d_gene: NA; j_gene: TRBJ2-5; v_gene: TRBV5-1; CDR3nt: TGCGCCAGCAGCATAAATTTCGGGGACGGAGAGACCCAGTACTTC; CDR3aa: CASSINFGDGETQYF
abundance: many; d_gene: TRBD1; j_gene: TRBJ1-1; v_gene: TRBV6-2/TRBV6-3; CDR3nt: TGTGCCAGCAGTTACAAAGGGGGCGTTTATACTGAAGCTTTCTTT; CDR3aa: CASSYKGGVYTEAFF
abundance: many; d_gene: TRBD2; j_gene: TRBJ2-2; v_gene: TRBV6-5; CDR3nt: TGTGCCAGCAGTTACTCCGGCGGGGGGACCGGGGAGCTGTTTTTT; CDR3aa: CASSYSGGGTGELFF
abundance: many; d_gene: TRBD1; j_gene: TRBJ1-2; v_gene: TRBV30; CDR3nt: TGTGCCTGGGATCCGGGACAGGGACCCTATGGCTACACCTTC; CDR3aa: CAWDPGQGPYGYTF
abundance: NA; d_gene: NA; j_gene: TRBJ2-3; v_gene: TRBV20-1; CDR3nt: TGCAGTGCTAGATCTGGCGGGAACACAGATACGCAGTATTTT; CDR3aa: CSARSGGNTDTQYF
abundance: many; d_gene: NA; j_gene: TRBJ1-4; v_gene: TRBV27; CDR3nt: TGTGCCAGCAGTCCAAGGACCGTGGTGGGTGAAAAACTGTTTTTT; CDR3aa: CASSPRTVVGEKLFF
abundance: many; d_gene: TRBD1; j_gene: TRBJ1-3; v_gene: TRBV30; CDR3nt: TGTGCCTGGAGGAGGGGGCCTGGAAACACCATATATTTT; CDR3aa: CAWRRGPGNTIYF
abundance: many; d_gene: NA; j_gene: TRBJ2-7; v_gene: TRBV20-1; CDR3nt: TGCAGTGCCCTTGCTAGGGGGATGCACGAGCAGTACTTC; CDR3aa: CSALARGMHEQYF
abundance: NA; d_gene: NA; j_gene: TRBJ1-1; v_gene: TRBV20-1; CDR3nt: TGCAGTGCTAGGGATTTTGGGGGGGCGACTGAAGCTTTCTTT; CDR3aa: CSARDFGGATEAFF
abundance: few; d_gene: NA; j_gene: TRBJ2-7; v_gene: TRBV7-2; CDR3nt: TGTGCCAGCAGCTTAGATCCGGGGAAATCGAGGGAGCAGTACTTC; CDR3aa: CASSLDPGKSREQYF
abundance: many; d_gene: NA; j_gene: TRBJ2-1; v_gene: TRBV20-1; CDR3nt: TGCAGTGCTGAGCCGGGACGGGGCTACAATGAGCAGTTCTTC; CDR3aa: CSAEPGRGYNEQFF
abundance: many; d_gene: NA; j_gene: TRBJ2-5; v_gene: TRBV20-1; CDR3nt: TGCAGTGTCTGGAAGGATCAAGAGACCCAGTACTTC; CDR3aa: CSVWKDQETQYF
abundance: few; d_gene: TRBD2; j_gene: TRBJ2-1; v_gene: TRBV4-2; CDR3nt: TGTGCCAGCAGCTCTCAGGGAGCGGGGGGGTTCTACAATGAGCAGTTCTTC; CDR3aa: CASSSQGAGGFYNEQFF
abundance: once; d_gene: TRBD1; j_gene: TRBJ2-7; v_gene: TRBV27; CDR3nt: TGTGCCAGCAGCCCCCGGACAGGGGGCCTCGGCGAGCAGTACTTC; CDR3aa: CASSPRTGGLGEQYF
abundance: many; d_gene: NA; j_gene: TRBJ2-5; v_gene: TRBV18; CDR3nt: TGTGCCAGCCCACCGGGGGTTGGAGAGACCCAGTACTTC; CDR3aa: CASPPGVGETQYF
abundance: many; d_gene: NA; j_gene: TRBJ2-7; v_gene: TRBV2; CDR3nt: TGTGCCAGCACTGGTATCTCCTACGAGCAGTACTTC; CDR3aa: CASTGISYEQYF
abundance: few; d_gene: TRBD2; j_gene: TRBJ2-7; v_gene: TRBV6-5; CDR3nt: TGTGCCAGCAGTTGGGGGCTAGCGGGAGAGTACGAGCAGTACTTC; CDR3aa: CASSWGLAGEYEQYF
abundance: many; d_gene: TRBD2; j_gene: TRBJ2-4; v_gene: TRBV10-3; CDR3nt: TGTGCCATCAGTGAGTCCAGAGTGATTAGCGGGAGGGGAGCCAAAAACATTCAGTACTTC; CDR3aa: CAISESRVISGRGAKNIQYF
abundance: NA; d_gene: NA; j_gene: TRBJ2-5; v_gene: TRBV6-2/TRBV6-3; CDR3nt: TGTGCCAGCAGTTACGGCAGGCTTCCCGTGACCCAGTACTTC; CDR3aa: CASSYGRLPVTQYF
abundance: many; d_gene: NA; j_gene: TRBJ2-5; v_gene: TRBV15; CDR3nt: TGTGCCACCAGCAGCGCACGGAGTTACCAAGAGACCCAGTACTTC; CDR3aa: CATSSARSYQETQYF
abundance: many; d_gene: NA; j_gene: TRBJ2-7; v_gene: TRBV27; CDR3nt: TGTGCCAGCAGTTTCCCCGAGCAGTACTTC; CDR3aa: CASSFPEQYF